Following are 26 T cell receptor beta chains from one sample sequenced in a study of blood T cell repertoires in COVID-19. Only in-frame clones appear in the TCRdb table, and some are missing; sequencing was by immunoSEQ multiplex PCR. The sample holds tens of thousands of clones, roughly 85% seen once. The sample taken for sequencing was peripheral blood. These receptors all come from a human donor in a cohort sampled during active COVID-19.

The gene calls are TRBV30 and TRBJ1-5, with D perhaps matching TRBD1 (6 bases). V was clipped by 3 bases and J by 0 bases, with 18 bases between them. Germline values: CDR1 GTSNPN, CDR2 SVGIG (reference sequence). There are 17 residues in the CDR3. CDR3 loop: CAWSADRTPYSNQPQHF. CDR3 coding DNA: TGTGCCTGGAGCGCAGACAGGACTCCTTATAGCAATCAGCCCCAGCATTTT.

This clone was detected only once. This chain uses TRBV11-2 with TRBJ1-4, with TRBD1 matching over 9 bases. The trim removed 5 bases at V and 8 bases at J, leaving 9 bases unmatched. Germline values: CDR1 SGHAT, CDR2 FQNNGV. This CDR3 region has 15 residues. The chain's CDR3 is CASSPQQGTGEKLFF. CDR3 DNA: TGTGCCAGCAGCCCTCAACAGGGGACAGGGGAAAAACTGTTTTTT.

V usage is TRBV7-9 and J usage is TRBJ2-7, with D perhaps TRBD1 (5 bases). This CDR3 spans 14 amino acids. Germline assignment: CDR1 SEHNR and CDR2 FQNEAQ (reference sequence). V was cut by 1 base and J by 0 bases, with 7 bases left in between. The CDR3 DNA reads as TGTGCCAGCAGCTTAGGGGGCGTCTCCTACGAGCAGTACTTC. Translated, it gives CASSLGGVSYEQYF. The variable domain in full, completed from reference TRBV7-9 and TRBJ2-7, reads DTGVSQNPRHKITKRGQNVTFRCDPISEHNRLYWYRQTLGQGPEFLTYFQNEAQLEKSRLLSDRFSAERPKGSFSTLEIQRTEQGDSAMYLCASSLGGVSYEQYFGPGTRLTVT.

V and J are TRBV2 and TRBJ2-5, with a weak D call TRBD1 (6 bases). CDR1 SNHLY and CDR2 FYNNEI come from the germline V gene. V was pared by 5 bases and J by 5 bases, with 15 bases between. The CDR3 runs 14 residues. The CDR3 DNA sequence: TGTGCCAGCAGTAACAGGGTTGACGGGGAGACCCAGTACTTC. Translating gives CASSNRVDGETQYF.

This rearrangement joins TRBV28 to TRBJ2-7, with D unclear. V gave up 6 bases and J gave up 3 bases, with 9 bases separating them. The CDR3 has 12 amino acids. Germline CDR1 reads MDHEN; CDR2 reads SYDVKM. This chain's CDR3 is CASRSGRYEQYF. The DNA of the CDR3 is TGTGCCAGCAGGTCAGGTCGCTACGAGCAGTACTTC.

V is TRBV6-5 and J is TRBJ2-5; 14 nucleotides align to TRBD2. The CDR3 runs to 16 residues. The germline gives CDR1 MNHEY, CDR2 SVGAGI. V lost 2 bases to trimming and J lost 4 bases; unmatched junction nucleotides: 3. The CDR3 region has the DNA TGTGCCAGCAGTTACCCGACTAGCGGGGGGGGAGAGACCCAGTACTTC. Translated, it gives CASSYPTSGGGETQYF.

The chain couples TRBV3-1 (or the pseudogene TRBV3-2) to TRBJ1-2; no reliable D call. The V and J ends lost 0 bases and 0 bases respectively, with 8 bases between them. The CDR3 runs to 15 residues. Germline V gene data show CDR1 as LGHDT and CDR2 as YNNKEL (reference sequence). The CDR3 reads CASSQDWAANYGYTF. As DNA, the CDR3 is TGTGCCAGCAGCCAAGACTGGGCAGCTAACTATGGCTACACCTTC.

The gene calls are TRBV5-4 and TRBJ2-2, with 11 bases aligning to TRBD2. Looked up from germline, CDR1 is SGHNT and CDR2 is YYREEE (reference sequence). V dropped 4 bases and J dropped 0; count of bases not matched to a gene: 2. The CDR3 totals 16 residues. CDR3 in DNA: TGTGCCAGCAGCCCACTAGCGGGGGCGAACACCGGGGAGCTGTTTTTT. This gives the protein CASSPLAGANTGELFF.

This chain connects TRBV14 to TRBJ2-2; D not resolved. Per germline, CDR1 SGHDN and CDR2 FVKESK. Between the trimmed V and J ends, which lost 4 bases and 4 bases, there was a span of 10 bases. The CDR3 spans 14 residues. The CDR3 reads CASSRARFTGELFF. The CDR3 bases are TGTGCCAGCAGCCGGGCGAGATTCACCGGGGAGCTGTTTTTT.

J is TRBJ1-3 and V is TRBV5-6; D is perhaps TRBD1 (6 bases). Looked up from germline, CDR1 is SGHDT and CDR2 is YYEEEE. Trimming removed 3 bases from V and 2 bases from J, with 15 bases in between. CDR3 length: 16 residues. The chain's CDR3 is CASSSGGPGAGNTIYF. Written as DNA, the CDR3 is TGTGCCAGCAGCTCCGGTGGGCCAGGGGCTGGAAACACCATATATTTT.

The chain employs TRBV7-9 and TRBJ2-6, with 9 bases fitting TRBD1. The CDR3 covers 18 residues. Germline V gene lookup returns CDR1 SEHNR and CDR2 FQNEAQ (reference sequence). With V trimmed by 5 bases and J by 0 bases, 8 bases remained unmatched. The CDR3 here is CASSPGTGSLSGANVLTF. The DNA of the CDR3 is TGTGCCAGCAGCCCGGGGACAGGGTCGCTCTCTGGGGCCAACGTCCTGACTTTC.

The chain uses TRBV5-6 and TRBJ2-3; TRBD2 matches at 11 bases. J was trimmed by 5 bases and V by 3 bases; bases with no gene match: 8. CDR1 is SGHDT, CDR2 YYEEEE, per germline. This CDR3 comprises 16 residues. The CDR3 DNA sequence: TGTGCCAGCAGCTCCCTACTAGCGGGGGTTGGAGATACGCAGTATTTT. Its protein product is CASSSLLAGVGDTQYF. The variable domain in full, completed from reference TRBV5-6 and TRBJ2-3, reads DAGVTQSPTHLIKTRGQQVTLRCSPKSGHDTVSWYQQALGQGPQFIFQYYEEEERQRGNFPDRFSGHQFPNYSSELNVNALLLGDSALYLCASSSLLAGVGDTQYFGPGTRLTVL.

CDR3 bases: TGCGCCAGCAGCCCCACCCGAGGGACTAGCGGGGGAGATACGCAGTATTTT. Protein sequence: CASSPTRGTSGGDTQYF. The rearrangement uses TRBV4-3 and TRBJ2-3; 14 bases are a match to TRBD2. The CDR3 sequence is 17 residues long. V trimming: 4 bases; J trimming: 5 bases; junction bases outside the gene matches: 8. CDR1 and CDR2 from the germline V gene are LGHNA and YSLEER.

The chain recombines TRBV19 with TRBJ1-3; 9 bases fit TRBD1. V gave up 4 bases and J gave up 5 bases; unmatched junction bases: 3. CDR1 and CDR2 (germline): LNHDA, SQIVND (reference sequence). This CDR3 contains 14 residues. Here the CDR3 reads CASSTGQGRNTIYF. The CDR3 DNA reads TGTGCCAGTAGTACTGGACAGGGGAGAAACACCATATATTTT.

The genes are TRBV5-4 and TRBJ2-2; 9 bases align to TRBD2. CDR1 and CDR2 (germline): SGHNT, YYREEE (reference sequence). V lost 5 bases to trimming and J lost 0 bases; unmatched junction nucleotides: 2. The CDR3 spans 15 residues. The DNA of the CDR3 is TGTGCCAGCAGTTCTAGCGGGGCGAACACCGGGGAGCTGTTTTTT. Amino acids: CASSSSGANTGELFF.

The V gene is TRBV9, the J gene TRBJ1-2; tentative D call: TRBD1 (6 bases). Per the germline V gene, CDR1 is SGDLS and CDR2 is YYNGEE. CDR3 length: 14 residues. Trimming pared 0 bases from V and 4 bases from J, leaving 10 bases between. The CDR3 nucleotides are TGTGCCAGCAGCGTAGGGTCAGGGGTCTATGGCTACACCTTC. It encodes CASSVGSGVYGYTF.

V usage is TRBV21-1 and J usage is TRBJ1-2. TRBV21-1 corresponds to a pseudogene. The CDR3 spans 13 residues. The CDR3, as DNA: TGTGCCAGTCCGGTGGGAGAGAACTATGGCTACACCTTC. Protein: CASPVGENYGYTF.

The gene calls are TRBV6-1 and TRBJ2-2; TRBD2 agrees at 7 bases. V gave up 3 bases and J gave up 1 base; unmatched junction bases: 11. In germline, CDR1 is MNHNS, CDR2 SASEGT. CDR3 length: 18 residues. CDR3 nucleotide sequence: TGTGCCAGCAGTGAGGTTCCGGGGGGATCCCTGAACACCGGGGAGCTGTTTTTT. It encodes CASSEVPGGSLNTGELFF.

This chain joins TRBV9 and TRBJ2-2; D possibly corresponds to TRBD1 (6 bases). CDR3 size: 16 residues. V was clipped by 5 bases and J by 3 bases, with 17 bases between them. CDR1 and CDR2 (germline): SGDLS, YYNGEE. Here the CDR3 DNA reads TGTGCCAGCAGTGTGAACAGGGAATCCTACACCGGGGAGCTGTTTTTT. Its protein is CASSVNRESYTGELFF.

The CDR3 DNA reads TGCGCCAGCAGTGAAGGAGGGCTCGGCTCCTACGAGCAGTACTTC. It encodes CASSEGGLGSYEQYF. The chain has TRBV10-1 and TRBJ2-7; a weak D match, TRBD2 (6 bases). The CDR3 spans 15 residues. Germline assignment: CDR1 WNHNN and CDR2 SYGVQD (reference sequence). V was shortened by 3 bases and J by 0 bases, with 12 bases between the two germline ends.

The chain employs TRBV5-1 and TRBJ2-2; D is unresolved. Trimming pared 4 bases from V and 2 bases from J, leaving 3 bases between. This CDR3 spans 12 amino acids. The germline V gene encodes CDR1 SGHRS and CDR2 YFSETQ. In nucleotides, the CDR3 is TGCGCCAGCAGCCAAAACACCGGGGAGCTGTTTTTT. The encoded protein is CASSQNTGELFF.

In the case of this clone: Other DNA sequences of this sample code for an identical CDR3. The gene calls are TRBV29-1 and TRBJ1-1, with TRBD1 as a possible D gene (5 bases). V dropped 5 bases and J dropped 3 bases, with 13 bases sitting between them. CDR3 length equals 13 residues. Germline V gives CDR1 SQVTM, CDR2 ANQGSEA. CDR3 nucleotide sequence: TGCAGCGTTCAGTGGGGGGTCGACACTGAAGCTTTCTTT. Protein: CSVQWGVDTEAFF.

The chain is built from TRBV24-1 and TRBJ2-5; D might be TRBD2 (6 bases). Trimming cost V 3 bases and J 5 bases, with 9 bases left between them. CDR1 KGHDR and CDR2 SFDVKD come from the germline V gene. This CDR3 region has 13 residues. The CDR3 DNA follows: TGTGCCACCAGTGATGGGGGGACGGAGACCCAGTACTTC. Translation: CATSDGGTETQYF.

The rearrangement joins TRBV10-3 to TRBJ1-3; D unresolved. Trimming cost V 7 bases and J 0 bases, with 7 bases left between them. In germline, CDR1 is ENHRY, CDR2 SYGVKD. This CDR3 is built from 13 residues. The CDR3 DNA reads as TGTGCCATCAACGACAACTCTGGAAACACCATATATTTT. This translates into CAINDNSGNTIYF.

The chain has TRBV5-4 and TRBJ2-5, with 7 bases lining up with TRBD1. Per germline, CDR1 SGHNT and CDR2 YYREEE (reference sequence). The V gene end was trimmed by 0 bases and the J gene end by 1 base; junction bases not matched to a gene: 3. This CDR3 is 15 amino acids long. This CDR3 reads CASSLGDSFQETQYF. The CDR3 DNA reads as TGTGCCAGCAGCTTGGGGGACAGCTTCCAAGAGACCCAGTACTTC.

About this clone: Being one base from a much bigger clone, this may be a read error. The V gene is TRBV5-4, the J gene TRBJ2-7, with 10 bases lining up with TRBD2. After removal of 3 bases from V and 1 base from J, the junction contained 13 bases not matched to a gene. This CDR3 contains 18 residues. CDR1 SGHNT and CDR2 YYREEE come from the germline V gene (reference sequence). Written as DNA, the CDR3 is TGTGCCAGCAGCTCCCCTATGAGGGCTAGCGGGGGATCCTACGAGCAGTACTTC. This encodes CASSSPMRASGGSYEQYF. Drawing the rest from reference TRBV5-4 and TRBJ2-7, the complete variable domain is ETGVTQSPTHLIKTRGQQVTLRCSSQSGHNTVSWYQQALGQGPQFIFQYYREEENGRGNFPPRFSGLQFPNYSSELNVNALELDDSALYLCASSSPMRASGGSYEQYFGPGTRLTVT.